These 10 T cell receptor beta chains share one sample of origin, sequenced in a study of T cells in Graves' hyperthyroidism and ophthalmopathy. Amplified TCR beta CDR3 regions derived from RNA transcripts. HTBI primers were the set used in a first-round RT-PCR of the TCR CDR3. Using its own MiXCR run on the multiplex PCR reads, TCRdb lists one record per CDR3 protein. The sample holds some 360,000 distinct CDR3 sequences, about 14% seen once. The sequenced material came from blood. The source is a woman between 55 and 75 years old with Graves' hyperthyroidism.

The gene calls are TRBV2 and TRBJ2-2; 10 bases agree with TRBD2. The trim removed 2 bases at V and 3 bases at J, leaving 12 bases unmatched. CDR3 length: 19 amino acids. Per germline, CDR1 SNHLY and CDR2 FYNNEI. In nucleotides, the CDR3 is TGTGCCAGCAGTGAATGGGCTAGCGGGAGTGAGATGGACACCGGGGAGCTGTTTTTT. As protein: CASSEWASGSEMDTGELFF.

This chain uses TRBV29-1 with TRBJ2-5; TRBD2 might be the D (6 bases). CDR3 length: 13 amino acids. CDR1 and CDR2 (germline): SQVTM, ANQGSEA. Between the trimmed V and J ends, which lost 4 bases and 4 bases, there was a span of 13 bases. The chain's CDR3 is CSVVVGGRETQYF. CDR3 sequence (DNA): TGCAGCGTTGTCGTTGGAGGGCGAGAGACCCAGTACTTC. The full variable domain, rest sourced from reference TRBV29-1 and TRBJ2-5, is SAVISQKPSRDICQRGTSLTIQCQVDSQVTMMFWYRQQPGQSLTLIATANQGSEATYESGFVIDKFPISRPNLTFSTLTVSNMSPEDSSIYLCSVVVGGRETQYFGPGTRLLVL.

The V call is TRBV6-9, the J call TRBJ2-5; maybe TRBD2 (6 bases). The DNA end is more similar to TRBJ2-1, so the J call may be wrong. The CDR3 runs to 16 residues. Germline V gene sequence: CDR1 MNHGY, CDR2 SVAAGI. This CDR3 is CASSYSYSGRQETQFF. The CDR3 DNA sequence: TGTGCCAGCAGTTACTCGTATAGCGGTCGCCAAGAGACCCAGTTCTTC.

The rearrangement joins TRBV2 to TRBJ2-7; D remains unclear. Between the trimmed V and J ends, which lost 6 bases and 3 bases, there was a span of 15 bases. This CDR3 is built from 14 residues. The germline V gene has CDR1 SNHLY and CDR2 FYNNEI. The CDR3 is CASRGEALGYEQYF. In nucleotides, the CDR3 is TGTGCCAGCAGAGGAGAGGCCTTAGGCTACGAGCAGTACTTC.

The chain recombines TRBV19 with TRBJ1-6, with a possible D match to TRBD1 (6 bases). V was trimmed by 5 bases and J by 5 bases, leaving 10 bases between them. In germline, CDR1 is LNHDA, CDR2 SQIVND (reference sequence). The CDR3 is made up of 14 amino acids. The CDR3, as DNA: TGTGCCAGTAGTTGGCCAGGGGATAATTCACCCCTCCACTTT. It translates to CASSWPGDNSPLHF.

This clonotype was seen a few times. V gene TRBV11-3 combines with J gene TRBJ2-1; 9 nucleotides line up with TRBD2. The CDR3 covers 17 residues. Germline trimming cut 4 bases from V and 6 bases from J; bases unmatched to any gene: 13. Germline CDR1 reads SGHNT; CDR2 reads YENEEA. CDR3 residues: CASSSLAGGWRSNEQFF. CDR3 coding DNA: TGTGCCAGCAGCTCACTAGCGGGTGGCTGGCGGTCCAATGAGCAGTTCTTC. Supplemented by reference TRBV11-3 and TRBJ2-1, the full variable domain reads EAGVVQSPRYKIIEKKQPVAFWCNPISGHNTLYWYLQNLGQGPELLIRYENEEAVDDSQLPKDRFSAERLKGVDSTLKIQPAELGDSAVYLCASSSLAGGWRSNEQFFGPGTRLTVL.

The chain combines TRBV2 with TRBJ1-2; D gene ambiguous. Trimming cost V 5 bases and J 9 bases, with 16 bases left between them. CDR3 size: 13 residues. The V gene's germline CDR1 is SNHLY and CDR2 FYNNEI. The chain's CDR3 is CASSMVGPTSYTF. The CDR3 region has the DNA TGTGCCAGCAGTATGGTCGGTCCGACCAGCTACACCTTC.

The J gene is TRBJ1-2, the V gene TRBV19, with TRBD1 matching 9 bases. The length of the CDR3 is 15 residues. Germline loops: CDR1 LNHDA, CDR2 SQIVND (reference sequence). The J segment lost 6 bases and the V segment lost 7 bases, leaving 12 bases of the junction unmatched. This chain's CDR3 is CASIISGTGLHGYTF. DNA for the CDR3: TGTGCCAGTATCATTTCCGGGACAGGGCTTCATGGCTACACCTTC.

In its sample, this clonotype was seen many times. The V gene is TRBV5-1, the J gene TRBJ1-2; D unclear. The germline gives CDR1 SGHRS, CDR2 YFSETQ. Trimming took 0 bases from V and 7 from J, leaving 10 bases between them. The CDR3 has 13 amino acids. Here the CDR3 DNA reads TGCGCCAGCAGCTTGGACCCAGAGGTTGGCTACACCTTC. Amino acids: CASSLDPEVGYTF.

This clonotype was found a few times. The chain recombines TRBV19 with TRBJ1-4, with a tentative D call TRBD1 (6 bases). V dropped 3 bases and J dropped 3 bases, with 17 bases sitting between them. The CDR3 contains 17 residues. Per the germline V gene, CDR1 is LNHDA and CDR2 is SQIVND (reference sequence). The CDR3 nucleotides read TGTGCCAGTAGTATTATAGGGGGAGGGACCCCTAATGAAAAACTGTTTTTT. Encoded protein: CASSIIGGGTPNEKLFF.